One and the same sample provided the 17 T cell receptor beta chains below, sequenced in a study of OX40 agonist ivuxolimab in advanced cancers. Libraries were prepared by immunoSEQ multiplex PCR; TCRdb keeps only in-frame clonotypes and omits some of them. The repertoire holds 20,000 to 25,000 clones, with approximately 84% as singletons. Specimen: CD4+ or CD8+ T cells sorted from blood, collected in a trial of the OX40 agonist ivuxolimab. These receptors came from an adult with an advanced solid tumor such as melanoma, head and neck, liver or kidney cancer.

This clone was recorded only once. CDR3 in amino acids: CATSRGEGLGNEQFF. The CDR3 DNA reads as TGTGCCACCAGCAGAGGGGAGGGCCTGGGCAATGAGCAGTTCTTC. The rearrangement joins TRBV15 to TRBJ2-1; 7 nucleotides match TRBD2. CDR1 is LNHNV, CDR2 YYDKDF, per germline (reference sequence). Trimming took 1 base from V and 6 from J; bases not matched to a gene: 6. The CDR3 spans 15 residues.

The V call is TRBV9, the J call TRBJ2-5, with D maybe TRBD2 (6 bases). Matching the DNA end better, TRBJ2-7 makes the J call doubtful. Germline V gives CDR1 SGDLS, CDR2 YYNGEE. The CDR3 runs 14 residues. The CDR3 DNA reads TGTGCCAGCAGCGCCTCGGACGGGGGCTACGAGCAGTACTTC. As protein: CASSASDGGYEQYF.

This clone has a handful of counts. The chain recombines TRBV11-3 with TRBJ2-4; possibly TRBD2 for D (6 bases). This CDR3 spans 16 amino acids. The germline CDR1 and CDR2 sequences are SGHNT and YENEEA. V shed 0 bases and J shed 6 bases, with 15 bases lying between them. CDR3 DNA sequence: TGTGCCAGCAGCTTAGACCCACGGGGGACCCTAAACATTCAGTACTTC. Translated: CASSLDPRGTLNIQYF.

This sequence joins TRBV7-9 and TRBJ1-3; D remains unclear. There are 15 residues in the CDR3. The germline V gene has CDR1 SEHNR and CDR2 FQNEAQ (reference sequence). V was pared by 1 base and J by 0 bases, with 7 bases between. The CDR3 region has the DNA TGTGCCAGCAGCTTAGATCCGTTCTCTGGAAACACCATATATTTT. This sequence encodes CASSLDPFSGNTIYF.

The chain links TRBV29-1 to TRBJ2-5; 7 bases agree with TRBD1. Germline CDR1 is SQVTM and CDR2 is ANQGSEA. V lost 8 bases and J lost 4; bases outside the gene matches: 16. The CDR3 covers 15 residues. The CDR3 region is CSSWVTGAQGETQYF. In DNA, the CDR3 is TGCAGCTCTTGGGTCACAGGGGCGCAGGGAGAGACCCAGTACTTC.

The rearrangement uses TRBV9 and TRBJ1-5; D is unclear. The CDR3 runs to 13 residues. Germline V gene data show CDR1 as SGDLS and CDR2 as YYNGEE. Trimming took off 3 bases at V and 7 bases at J, with 11 bases between the two ends. Here the CDR3 reads CASSASPGQPQHF. The DNA of the CDR3 is TGTGCCAGCAGCGCCAGTCCCGGACAGCCCCAGCATTTT.

The rearrangement links TRBV10-3 to TRBJ1-2; 7 bases match TRBD1. The CDR3 is 13 amino acids. Looked up from germline, CDR1 is ENHRY and CDR2 is SYGVKD. The V and J ends lost 11 bases and 0 bases, in that order; junction bases with no gene match: 6. The CDR3 nucleotides are TGTGCCGTTGGGACAGCGTCTAACTATGGCTACACCTTC. Its translation is CAVGTASNYGYTF.

The chain has TRBV5-8 and TRBJ2-7, with a weak D call TRBD1 (6 bases). V shed 9 bases and J shed 3 bases, with 19 bases lying between them. CDR1 SGHTS and CDR2 YDEGEE come from the germline V gene. The CDR3 contains 14 residues. The CDR3 DNA follows: TGTGCCACAACCCCCTGGGGGCGGAACTACGAGCAGTACTTC. Translating gives CATTPWGRNYEQYF. Full variable domain (missing parts from reference TRBV5-8 and TRBJ2-7): EAGVTQSPTHLIKTRGQQATLRCSPISGHTSVYWYQQALGLGLQFLLWYDEGEERNRGNFPPRFSGRQFPNYSSELNVNALELEDSALYLCATTPWGRNYEQYFGPGTRLTVT.

The chain links TRBV27 to TRBJ2-5, with TRBD2 identical over 8 bases. CDR3 size: 13 residues. The V and J ends lost 5 bases and 1 base, in that order; junction bases with no gene match: 0. Germline CDR1 is MNHEY and CDR2 is SMNVEV (reference sequence). The CDR3 loop reads CASSGTSQETQYF. For the CDR3, the DNA is TGTGCCAGCAGTGGGACTAGCCAAGAGACCCAGTACTTC.

The J gene is TRBJ1-5, the V gene TRBV9; no definite D call. The length of the CDR3 is 14 residues. The V and J ends lost 0 bases and 5 bases respectively, with 9 bases between them. CDR1 SGDLS and CDR2 YYNGEE come from the germline V gene. CDR3 DNA: TGTGCCAGCAGCGTAGGACACCGGGATCAGCCCCAGCATTTT. Amino acid sequence: CASSVGHRDQPQHF.

V and J are TRBV9 and TRBJ1-4; tentative D call: TRBD1 (5 bases). The CDR3 is made up of 16 amino acids. CDR1 is SGDLS, CDR2 YYNGEE, per germline. Trimming pared 4 bases from V and 3 bases from J, leaving 16 bases between. The CDR3: CASSPRLSRANEKLFF. CDR3 sequence (DNA): TGTGCCAGCAGCCCCCGTTTGAGCAGGGCTAATGAAAAACTGTTTTTT.

The genes are TRBV4-1 and TRBJ2-1; TRBD2 matches at 9 bases. The length of the CDR3 is 18 residues. Trimming at V came to 1 base and at J to 4 bases, leaving 11 bases not matched to a gene. Germline CDR1 MGHRA, CDR2 YSYEKL. The CDR3 loop reads CASSQVAGGPVLYNEQFF. DNA of the CDR3: TGCGCCAGCAGCCAAGTTGCGGGAGGGCCTGTTCTATACAATGAGCAGTTCTTC.

The chain joins TRBV2 to TRBJ2-2; maybe TRBD2 (5 bases). There are 18 residues in the CDR3. V was clipped by 6 bases and J by 0 bases, with 20 bases between them. Germline CDR1 and CDR2: SNHLY and FYNNEI. DNA of the CDR3: TGTGCCAGCAGACCCCTCGGGATTTCAATCGCGAACACCGGGGAGCTGTTTTTT. Amino acids: CASRPLGISIANTGELFF.

The chain carries TRBV27 and TRBJ2-7, with 9 bases aligning to TRBD1. Per germline, CDR1 MNHEY and CDR2 SMNVEV (reference sequence). This CDR3 has 13 residues. The V gene end was trimmed by 3 bases and the J gene end by 7 bases; junction bases not matched to a gene: 4. This CDR3 reads CASSLGQGQEQYF. The DNA of the CDR3 is TGTGCCAGCAGTTTGGGACAGGGTCAGGAGCAGTACTTC.

The rearrangement links TRBV12-5 to TRBJ2-7, with TRBD2 identical over 10 bases. The CDR3 length is 15 residues. The germline gives CDR1 LGHNT, CDR2 FRNRAP. V dropped 5 bases and J dropped 6; count of bases not matched to a gene: 10. The DNA for the CDR3 is TGTGCTAGTGGTATTACGGGACTAGCGTTGCCCGAGCAGTACTTC. Its translation is CASGITGLALPEQYF.

The chain recombines TRBV28 with TRBJ1-5, with D unresolved. The V gene lost 6 bases and the J gene lost 4 bases, with 16 bases spanning the gap. Germline assignment: CDR1 MDHEN and CDR2 SYDVKM. This CDR3 region has 15 residues. The CDR3 coding sequence is TGTGCCAGCAGACAACACCGAACTCAAAATCAGCCCCAGCATTTT. Amino acid sequence: CASRQHRTQNQPQHF.

V and J are TRBV7-9 and TRBJ2-7; no clear D. This CDR3 is built from 12 residues. Germline V gene lookup returns CDR1 SEHNR and CDR2 FQNEAQ (reference sequence). Deletions cut 2 bases from V and 2 bases from J, with 4 bases between. CDR3 bases: TGTGCCAGCAGCTTAAGGGCCTACGAGCAGTACTTC. Encoded protein: CASSLRAYEQYF.